This T cell receptor (beta chain) emerged from a study of identical twins (dated by TCRdb to about 2016). Regarding the research as a whole: The study deep-sequenced TCR alpha and beta repertoires from monozygotic twins, unrelated adults of various ages and cord blood to test whether fetal clonotypes persist. Replicate twin experiments were performed at different times using different library preparation protocols to rule out contamination.

This clonotype has ten or more counts. The clone's antigen remains unknown. No base qualities exist here, and no much larger clone lies one base off it. From the germline V gene, CDR1 is MDHEN and CDR2 is SYDVKM. The CDR3 measures 14 amino acids from cysteine to phenylalanine. Only the CDR3 portion is preserved as DNA: 42 bases, with reading frame beginning at the first base. V lost 2 bases and J lost 6 bases; the stretch between them is 10 bases long. The full study reports these points: In monozygotic twins, recombination models systematically underestimated out-of-frame TCR alpha sharing, but the models matched the sharing seen between unrelated individuals. Out-of-frame TCR alpha sequences shared between twins showed an excess of low generation-probability sequences compared with coincidental sharing between unrelated individuals. Fewer insertions were carried by abundant cord blood beta clonotypes; a weaker similar trend was observed in young adult naive repertoires, while no such trend was observed in memory repertoires. Zero-insertion analyses could be partly confounded by invariant T cells such as MAIT and iNKT, though diverse VJ usage argued against such confounding for most clonotypes. Because the same donors could not be followed over many years, the conclusions depended on cross-sectional statistical analysis. In beta out-of-frame sequences, excess twin sharing was weaker, because having fewer shared sequences lowered the signal-to-noise ratio.

Only healthy Caucasian donors were included. The twin cohort consisted of three pairs of female monozygotic twins, all aged roughly 18 to 29 years. CD4+ and CD8+ T cell populations were isolated with positive isolation kits from Invitrogen. The protocol used for the library was 5' RACE. The reads were generated on an Illumina HiSeq 2000. A universal primer binding site was added through template switching, and the final cDNA carried a unique molecular identifier so that TCR cDNA molecules could be counted accurately. First-strand cDNA for TCR alpha and beta chains was synthesized from specific primers in the conserved constant-segment region. To control for contamination, every cDNA library carried two barcodes: a SMART-Mk sample barcode plus Illumina barcodes. Two successive PCR steps introduced TruSeq adapter sequences along with Illumina sample barcodes. TCR alpha and beta cDNA libraries were sequenced on the Illumina HiSeq platform with custom primers. The authors processed their data as follows. Unique molecular identifiers were extracted from raw reads with MiGEC, and CDR3 positions were determined with MiXCR. Recombination models were inferred per individual with the repgenHMM and IGoR tools using an EM algorithm. The tcR package in R was used for shared clonotype analysis, with sharing normalized by the product of cloneset sizes. To study raw recombination without the effects of thymic and clonal selection, out-of-frame nonproductive sequences were analyzed. The public reads were reprocessed in TCRdb via fastp at Q25 and MiXCR, keeping in-frame beta chains. Under each unique CDR3 protein, matching rows form one entry showing the most common genes and DNA. The authors' filters were not applied to this entry. This sample is represented by hundreds of thousands of distinct CDR3 sequences; approximately 7.8% of them were singletons. The ten top clones hold 5.4% of the sample.

The sample was also linked to a second study, of yellow fever vaccine responses in identical twins. According to the second study: According to the authors, the vaccine-induced T cell response in identical twins seemed to be partly convergent and partly specific to each individual. The study precisely tracked vaccine-responding T cell clones in identical twins.

Sequenced material: CD8+ T cells sorted from blood. The chain links TRBV28 with TRBJ2-2; the D gene identity is not certain. This TCR was sampled from a woman between 18 and 30 years old in good health. DNA sequence: TGTGCCAGCAGTTTAGACACCCTCGCCGGGGAGCTGTTTTTT. This yields the protein CASSLDTLAGELFF.